The next 29 T cell receptor beta chains were all read from a single sample in a study of blood T cells in healthy people across ages. A second PCR, run for roughly 7 to 12 cycles, used a sample-barcoded 5' primer plus a J-beta primer mix. TCRdb recomputed calls from the 5' RACE reads with MiXCR, one row per CDR3 protein. The table has hundreds of thousands of distinct CDR3 sequences, more than 45% seen once. Input material: blood. Receptor source: a woman older than 75 in good health.

About this clonotype: The junction does not match germline at one end; this may be a read error. V and J are TRBV2 and TRBJ1-2, with D perhaps TRBD1 (6 bases). Germline V gives CDR1 SNHLY, CDR2 FYNNEI. The CDR3 has 14 residues. The CDR3 region has the DNA TGTGTCAGCACCATGACTTCCGGGACAACTGCTCACACCTTC. Translation gives CVSTMTSGTTAHTF.

The J gene is TRBJ2-5, the V gene TRBV12-5, with 11 bases lining up with TRBD2. The CDR3 contains 18 residues. Per the germline V gene, CDR1 is LGHNT and CDR2 is FRNRAP. V dropped 0 bases and J dropped 4; count of bases not matched to a gene: 10. CDR3 protein: CASGLVSSGGYIRETQYF. The CDR3 DNA is TGTGCTAGTGGTTTGGTATCTAGCGGGGGGTACATTCGAGAGACCCAGTACTTC.

This clonotype has ten or more counts. V and J are TRBV27 and TRBJ2-4; 10 bases map to TRBD1. The germline V gene encodes CDR1 MNHEY and CDR2 SMNVEV (reference sequence). Trimming removed 7 bases from V and 0 bases from J; junction bases left unmatched: 12. The CDR3 runs 18 residues. Here the CDR3 reads CASKVSGTGVLAKNIQYF. The CDR3 DNA reads as TGTGCCAGCAAAGTTTCCGGGACAGGGGTCCTAGCCAAAAACATTCAGTACTTC.

The chain couples TRBV29-1 to TRBJ2-7; D unresolved. The V and J ends lost 3 bases and 0 bases respectively, with 6 bases between them. The germline gives CDR1 SQVTM, CDR2 ANQGSEA. This CDR3 comprises 12 residues. The CDR3 DNA reads TGCAGCGTTGAGGGCACCTCCTACGAGCAGTACTTC. Translating it yields CSVEGTSYEQYF.

The V and J genes are TRBV19 and TRBJ1-5, with TRBD1 matching over 8 bases. The germline V gene encodes CDR1 LNHDA and CDR2 SQIVND (reference sequence). Losses at the gene ends were 5 bases for V and 6 bases for J; bases not matched to a gene: 6. This CDR3 region has 14 residues. The CDR3 DNA is TGTGCCAGTAGTTGGCAGGGGGCGGGTCAGCCCCAGCATTTT. Translating it yields CASSWQGAGQPQHF.

The chain carries TRBV2 and TRBJ2-5; TRBD2 might be the D (5 bases). Germline V gene data show CDR1 as SNHLY and CDR2 as FYNNEI. V lost 8 bases to trimming and J lost 5 bases, with 21 bases between them. CDR3 length equals 15 residues. The CDR3 loop is CASGGRASLKETQYF. The CDR3 DNA follows: TGTGCCAGCGGTGGGCGGGCTAGCTTAAAGGAGACCCAGTACTTC.

V and J are TRBV5-1 and TRBJ1-1; no definite D call. Trimming cost V 0 bases and J 0 bases, with 12 bases left between them. From germline, CDR1 is SGHRS and CDR2 YFSETQ. The CDR3 runs 16 residues. CDR3 DNA sequence: TGCGCCAGCAGCTTGGGAATCGCGACGGTGAACACTGAAGCTTTCTTT. It is translated as CASSLGIATVNTEAFF.

Of note for this clonotype: This clone may be a read error of a much larger clone one base away. The chain uses TRBV4-2 and TRBJ2-7; 8 bases are shared with TRBD1. CDR1 is LGHNA and CDR2 is YNFKEQ in the germline V gene. With 2 bases clipped from V and 8 bases from J, the junction kept 2 bases outside the gene matches. This CDR3 is built from 12 residues. In DNA, the CDR3 is TGTGCCAGCAGCCAAACAGGGGGTAAGCAGTACTTC. This gives the protein CASSQTGGKQYF.

CDR3 nucleotide sequence: TGTGCCAGCAGTTGGTCAGCGGGATCTCGGGACGAGCAGTACTTC. Translated, it gives CASSWSAGSRDEQYF. The chain recombines TRBV6-5 with TRBJ2-7; 7 nucleotides align to TRBD2. Germline CDR1 is MNHEY and CDR2 is SVGAGI. V lost 4 bases and J lost 5; bases outside the gene matches: 11. The CDR3 loop spans 15 amino acids.

The chain recombines TRBV7-2 with TRBJ2-4; TRBD1 or TRBD2 may be the D gene (5 bases each). Trimming removed 5 bases at V and 3 bases at J, with 20 bases between. This CDR3 contains 17 residues. Germline V CDR1 and CDR2: SGHTA, FQGNSA. CDR3 loop: CASSQRGSGWDKNIQYF. CDR3 DNA: TGTGCCAGCAGCCAGAGGGGTTCGGGATGGGACAAAAACATTCAGTACTTC.

In the case of this clonotype: A much larger clone sits a single nucleotide away, making a read error possible. The genes are TRBV27 and TRBJ1-2, with 8 bases fitting TRBD1. The CDR3 is 14 amino acids. The V gene's germline CDR1 is MNHEY and CDR2 SMNVEV (reference sequence). CDR3 in DNA: TGTGTCAGCAGCTACAGGGGGGATAACTATGGCTACACCTTC. It is translated as CVSSYRGDNYGYTF.

In its sample, this clonotype was seen many times. V is TRBV27 and J is TRBJ1-6; D gene uncertain. Deletions cut 3 bases from V and 4 bases from J, with 13 bases between. The CDR3 consists of 16 residues. From germline, CDR1 is MNHEY and CDR2 SMNVEV (reference sequence). The CDR3 reads CASSLTLILYNSPLHF. For the CDR3, the DNA is TGTGCCAGCAGTTTGACCCTGATCCTATATAATTCACCCCTCCACTTT.

This clonotype was picked up many times. This chain links TRBV5-1 with TRBJ2-3; perhaps TRBD1 as D (6 bases). V was clipped by 0 bases and J by 3 bases, with 11 bases between them. Germline V lookup: CDR1 SGHRS, CDR2 YFSETQ. The CDR3 is made up of 15 amino acids. The CDR3 protein is CASSLVNRVTDTQYF. The CDR3 nucleotides read TGCGCCAGCAGCTTGGTTAACAGGGTAACAGATACGCAGTATTTT.

The rearrangement links TRBV20-1 to TRBJ2-1; 12 bases align to TRBD2. The CDR3 runs 15 residues. Germline V gene lookup returns CDR1 DFQATT and CDR2 SNEGSKA (reference sequence). V gave up 0 bases and J gave up 10 bases; unmatched junction bases: 7. The CDR3 spells CSARDLGTSGREQFF. Written as DNA, the CDR3 is TGCAGTGCTAGAGATCTAGGGACTAGCGGGCGCGAGCAGTTCTTC.

The V gene is TRBV4-3, the J gene TRBJ2-1, with unresolved D. The length of the CDR3 is 14 residues. The germline gives CDR1 LGHNA, CDR2 YSLEER. V was pared by 5 bases and J by 2 bases, with 10 bases between. CDR3 in amino acids: CASSASTTYNEQFF. CDR3 sequence (DNA): TGCGCCAGCAGCGCTTCTACCACCTACAATGAGCAGTTCTTC.

The chain recombines TRBV6-1 with TRBJ2-6, with D possibly being TRBD1 (6 bases). The CDR3 sequence is 15 residues long. Germline-derived CDR1 and CDR2 are MNHNS and SASEGT. The V and J ends lost 4 bases and 2 bases respectively, with 9 bases between them. Here the CDR3 reads CASSARGTGANVLTF. The DNA of the CDR3 is TGTGCCAGCAGTGCCAGGGGAACTGGGGCCAACGTCCTGACTTTC.

This clonotype was recorded at least ten times. This sequence joins TRBV5-1 and TRBJ2-1; 7 nucleotides match TRBD2. Unmatched junction bases numbered 8, after V lost 3 bases and J lost 5 bases. The CDR3 extends over 15 amino acids. CDR1 and CDR2 from the germline V gene are SGHRS and YFSETQ. CDR3 in amino acids: CASSSQGGTNNEQFF. In DNA form, the CDR3 reads TGCGCCAGCAGCTCTCAGGGCGGGACTAACAATGAGCAGTTCTTC.

Worth noting for this clonotype: One end of the junction fails to match germline, which may point to a read error. The chain is built from TRBV12-3 or TRBV12-4 and TRBJ2-3, with 11 positions matching TRBD2. There are 15 residues in the CDR3. CDR3 nucleotides: TGTGCCAGCAGTTTGACTAGCGGGAACACAGATGCGCAGTATTTT. This encodes CASSLTSGNTDAQYF.

This clonotype has ten or more counts. At one of its ends the junction is not consistent with the germline gene, which may arise from a read error. The chain links TRBV5-1 to TRBJ2-3; D might be TRBD2 (7 bases). Germline CDR1 and CDR2: SGHRS and YFSETQ. This CDR3 region has 14 residues. The CDR3 protein is CASSLGGATDTQYF. CDR3 nucleotides: TGTGCCAGCAGCTTGGGGGGGGCCACAGATACGCAGTATTTT.

This clonotype appeared a few times. The chain employs TRBV20-1 and TRBJ2-1; D is unresolved. CDR1 DFQATT and CDR2 SNEGSKA come from the germline V gene (reference sequence). The germline V and J ends were trimmed by 3 bases and 0 bases, with 6 bases remaining between them. The CDR3 is 13 residues long. In DNA, the CDR3 is TGCAGTGCTAGGCGGAGCTCCTACAATGAGCAGTTCTTC. It yields the protein CSARRSSYNEQFF.

This clonotype was picked up a small number of times. A much larger clone differs from this one at a single base, so this may be a read error. V usage is TRBV12-3 or TRBV12-4 and J usage is TRBJ1-6, with D possibly TRBD1 on 5 matching bases. Trimming took off 5 bases at V and 14 bases at J, with 13 bases between the two ends. The CDR3 spans 12 residues. For the CDR3, the DNA is TGTGCCAGCAGTATGGACACGCCGTCCCTCCACTTT. Translated, it gives CASSMDTPSLHF.

The chain combines TRBV21-1 with TRBJ2-1; the DNA was not compared with TRBD2, the D call given in the table. TRBV21-1 constitutes a pseudogene. The CDR3 runs 19 residues. CDR3 nucleotide sequence: TGTGCCAGCAGCAAAGAAATCCGGAATTTTAGGGGAGGGAACAATGAGCAGTTCTTC. Amino acids: CASSKEIRNFRGGNNEQFF.

The V call is TRBV20-1, the J call TRBJ1-1; D is perhaps TRBD1 (5 bases). V was cut by 0 bases and J by 1 base, with 15 bases left in between. This CDR3 comprises 16 residues. Germline-derived CDR1 and CDR2 are DFQATT and SNEGSKA (reference sequence). For the CDR3, the DNA is TGCAGTGCTAGAGACCGACGTCGGGGGACGAACACTGAAGCTTTCTTT. Translated, it gives CSARDRRRGTNTEAFF.

This rearrangement joins TRBV4-1 to TRBJ1-1; TRBD1 is a possible D gene (6 bases). This CDR3 is built from 15 residues. Trimming left V 0 bases short and J 1 base short, with 9 bases between. Germline V gene sequence: CDR1 MGHRA, CDR2 YSYEKL. CDR3 sequence: CASSQEVGQNTEAFF. The CDR3 DNA follows: TGCGCCAGCAGCCAAGAGGTGGGACAGAACACTGAAGCTTTCTTT.

The chain carries TRBV3-1 and TRBJ1-4; weak D call: TRBD1 (5 bases). Trimming removed 4 bases from V and 4 bases from J, with 16 bases in between. The CDR3 runs to 16 residues. CDR1 LGHDT and CDR2 YNNKEL come from the germline V gene (reference sequence). The CDR3 sequence: CASSRDLPSGNEKLFF. The CDR3 coding sequence is TGTGCCAGCAGCCGGGACCTACCCAGTGGTAATGAAAAACTGTTTTTT. The whole variable domain, remainder taken from reference TRBV3-1 and TRBJ1-4, is DTAVSQTPKYLVTQMGNDKSIKCEQNLGHDTMYWYKQDSKKFLKIMFSYNNKELIINETVPNRFSPKSPDKAHLNLHINSLELGDSAVYFCASSRDLPSGNEKLFFGSGTQLSVL.

The chain uses TRBV10-3 and TRBJ2-3; the D gene is possibly TRBD1 (5 bases). The ends were cut back, 3 bases at V and 1 base at J, with 14 bases in the middle. This CDR3 spans 16 amino acids. Germline V CDR1 and CDR2: ENHRY, SYGVKD. CDR3 region: CAISEPPDRRTDTQYF. CDR3 sequence (DNA): TGTGCCATCAGTGAACCCCCCGACAGACGCACAGATACGCAGTATTTT.

As to this clonotype: This may stem from a read error, because a much larger clone lies one nucleotide away. The V call is TRBV10-3, the J call TRBJ2-1; TRBD1 matches at 7 bases. Germline V CDR1 and CDR2: ENHRY, SYGVKD. The CDR3 contains 13 residues. The DNA of the CDR3 is TGTACCATCAGAGGGACAGAAAACAATGAGCAGTTCTTC. Protein sequence: CTIRGTENNEQFF.

Notes on this clonotype: Its ends do not fully match the called genes, so a read error is possible. The J gene is TRBJ2-5, the V gene TRBV4-1, with 10 bases lining up with TRBD2. The CDR3 runs to 17 residues. In germline, CDR1 is MGHRA, CDR2 YSYEKL. In DNA, the CDR3 is TGCGCCAGCAGCCAAGAAATTAGCGGGGGGTTTCAAGGGACCCAGTACTTC. Protein sequence: CASSQEISGGFQGTQYF.

Points on this clonotype: The germline gene is not matched at one end of the junction; a read error may be the cause. The CDR3 region is CTSSVTSGGYEQFF. The CDR3, as DNA: TGCACCAGCAGCGTGACTAGCGGGGGGTATGAGCAGTTCTTC. The chain links TRBV5-1 to TRBJ2-1, with 13 bases matching TRBD2. The CDR3 totals 14 residues. The germline V gene encodes CDR1 SGHRS and CDR2 YFSETQ.